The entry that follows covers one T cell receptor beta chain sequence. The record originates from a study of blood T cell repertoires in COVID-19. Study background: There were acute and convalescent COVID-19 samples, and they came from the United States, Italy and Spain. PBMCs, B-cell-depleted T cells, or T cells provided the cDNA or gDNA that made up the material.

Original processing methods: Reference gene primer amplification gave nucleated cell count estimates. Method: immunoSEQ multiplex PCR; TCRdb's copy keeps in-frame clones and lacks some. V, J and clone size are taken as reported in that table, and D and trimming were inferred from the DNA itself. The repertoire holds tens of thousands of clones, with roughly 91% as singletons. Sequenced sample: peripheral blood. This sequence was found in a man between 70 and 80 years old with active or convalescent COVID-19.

For the CDR3, the DNA is TGCGCCAGCAGCCAACCGGGAGACAATGGCTACACCTTC. It yields the protein CASSQPGDNGYTF. The chain couples TRBV4-1 to TRBJ1-2; D ambiguous. The CDR3 is 13 residues long. V was clipped by 2 bases and J by 6 bases, with 10 bases between them. The germline gives CDR1 MGHRA, CDR2 YSYEKL.